This TCR beta chain was sequenced for a study of T cells in Graves' hyperthyroidism and ophthalmopathy. Study-wide points: Most expanded thyroid clonotypes above 0.001 recurred in blood.

Lactation, pregnancy, other autoimmune disease or uncontrolled infection led to exclusion of patients. In the case of this clonotype: Antigen: not known. The junction departs from germline at one end; a sequencing error may be responsible.

TCR beta CDR3 regions were amplified from RNA. A set of HTBI primers served as the primers for a first-round RT-PCR of the TCR CDR3. MiXCR, applied by TCRdb to the multiplex PCR reads, yields one record per CDR3 protein. The sample includes hundreds of thousands of distinct CDR3 sequences, 45% seen only once; the top ten take 7% to 7.5%. Per the germline V gene, CDR1 is SEHNR and CDR2 is FQNEAQ (reference sequence). This CDR3 is built from 17 residues. Sequencing input: peripheral blood or thyroid tissue (not recorded which). The source is an adult man with Graves' disease, either hyperthyroidism or ophthalmopathy (not recorded which). J is TRBJ1-4 and V is TRBV7-9, with 9 bases identical to TRBD1. The CDR3 nucleotides read TGTGCCAGCAGCCCCCGGGACAGGGTAGGATCGGATGAAACACTGTTTTTT. It is translated as CASSPRDRVGSDETLFF.